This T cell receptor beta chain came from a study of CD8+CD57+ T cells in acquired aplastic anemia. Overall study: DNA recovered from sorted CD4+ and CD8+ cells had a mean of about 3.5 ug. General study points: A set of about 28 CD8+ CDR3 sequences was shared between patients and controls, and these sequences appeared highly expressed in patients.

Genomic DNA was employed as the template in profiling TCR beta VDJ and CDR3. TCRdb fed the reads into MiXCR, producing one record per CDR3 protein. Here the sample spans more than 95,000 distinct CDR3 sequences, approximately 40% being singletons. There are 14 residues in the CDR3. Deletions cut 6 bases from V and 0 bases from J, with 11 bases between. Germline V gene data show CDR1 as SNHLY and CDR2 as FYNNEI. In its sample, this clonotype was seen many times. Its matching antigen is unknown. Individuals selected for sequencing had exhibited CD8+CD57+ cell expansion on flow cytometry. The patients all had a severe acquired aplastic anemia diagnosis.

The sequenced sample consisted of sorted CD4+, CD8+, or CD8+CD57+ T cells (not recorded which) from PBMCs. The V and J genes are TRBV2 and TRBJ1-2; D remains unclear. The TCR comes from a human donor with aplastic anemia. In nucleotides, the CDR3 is TGTGCCAGCAGCCTATCCGGGACTAACTATGGCTACACCTTC. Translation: CASSLSGTNYGYTF.